The clone carrying this TCR beta chain was found once. This sample is drawn from a study of blood T cell repertoires in COVID-19. TCRdb's copy holds only in-frame clones and misses some; the assay was immunoSEQ multiplex PCR. This table has 300,000 or so clones, around 92% appearing once. Trimming took 4 bases from V and 5 from J; bases not matched to a gene: 7. The CDR3 has 14 amino acids. The germline CDR1 and CDR2 sequences are LNHNV and YYDKDF (reference sequence). The chain combines TRBV15 with TRBJ2-5; 7 bases are shared with TRBD2. The TCR sequence derives from a woman aged 45-60 years who had been exposed to COVID-19. Sequencing was done on a sample of PBMCs or T cells enriched from blood (not recorded which). The CDR3 spells CATSTLADGETQYF. Here the CDR3 DNA reads TGTGCCACCAGCACCCTAGCGGACGGGGAGACCCAGTACTTC.